The next 21 T cell receptor beta chains were all read from a single sample in a study of spatial heterogeneity in lung cancer. Points from the study as a whole: Intratumoral expanded alpha and beta TCR counts were found to track tumor mutation counts.

These receptors' antigens are unknown. TCRdb reprocessed the 5' RACE reads via MiXCR and lists one record per CDR3 protein. The sample has roughly 9,000 distinct CDR3 sequences, under 6.5% seen once. Described time point: sample taken at primary tumor resection. The specimen comprised lung tumor tissue, sampled at surgery. The receptors stem from a male donor with early-stage non-small cell lung cancer.

This clonotype was observed at least ten times. The chain employs TRBV30 and TRBJ2-2, with D perhaps TRBD1 (6 bases). The CDR3 spans 17 residues. V lost 4 bases and J lost 5, with 23 bases in between. Germline assignment: CDR1 GTSNPN and CDR2 SVGIG (reference sequence). The CDR3 DNA follows: TGTGCCTGGACTCTTAAACAGGGAACGAGGGTAACCGGGGAGCTGTTTTTT. Residues: CAWTLKQGTRVTGELFF. Full variable domain (rest looked up from reference TRBV30 and TRBJ2-2): SQTIHQWPATLVQPVGSPLSLECTVEGTSNPNLYWYRQAAGRGLQLLFYSVGIGQISSEVPQNLSASRPQDRQFILSSKKLLLSDSGFYLCAWTLKQGTRVTGELFFGEGSRLTVL.

This clonotype was found many times. The V and J genes are TRBV12-3 or TRBV12-4 and TRBJ1-1, with 7 bases identical to TRBD1. The CDR3 sequence is 14 residues long. The V and J ends lost 7 bases and 0 bases, in that order; junction bases with no gene match: 5. CDR3 region: CASIITGVNTEAFF. The CDR3 nucleotides read TGTGCCAGCATCATCACAGGGGTGAACACTGAAGCTTTCTTT.

Ten or more counts support this clonotype. The rearrangement joins TRBV28 to TRBJ1-3; 7 bases align to TRBD1. This CDR3 spans 15 amino acids. Trimming cost V 2 bases and J 3 bases; bases outside gene matches: 4. CDR1 is MDHEN, CDR2 SYDVKM, per germline. Written as DNA, the CDR3 is TGTGCCAGCAGTTTACTCCCAGGGGGTGGAAACACCATATATTTT. This sequence encodes CASSLLPGGGNTIYF. Supplemented by reference TRBV28 and TRBJ1-3, the full variable domain reads DVKVTQSSRYLVKRTGEKVFLECVQDMDHENMFWYRQDPGLGLRLIYFSYDVKMKEKGDIPEGYSVSREKKERFSLILESASTNQTSMYLCASSLLPGGGNTIYFGEGSWLTVV.

In its sample, this clonotype was seen many times. V gene TRBV20-1 combines with J gene TRBJ2-3; D is ambiguous. This CDR3 has 13 amino acids. With 0 bases removed from V and 0 bases from J, the gap between germline ends came to 4 bases. Germline V gives CDR1 DFQATT, CDR2 SNEGSKA (reference sequence). CDR3 amino acids: CSARDDSTDTQYF. CDR3 DNA: TGCAGTGCTAGAGACGATAGCACAGATACGCAGTATTTT.

V gene TRBV6-5 combines with J gene TRBJ2-1, with D tentatively TRBD1 (6 bases). Germline assignment: CDR1 MNHEY and CDR2 SVGAGI. The CDR3 totals 15 residues. Deletions cut 6 bases from V and 4 bases from J, with 16 bases between. As DNA, the CDR3 is TGTGCCAGCAGCGTGGTGGGGGCTGAATACAATGAGCAGTTCTTC. Its translation is CASSVVGAEYNEQFF.

This clonotype was found many times. The chain carries TRBV12-5 and TRBJ2-3, with D possibly called TRBD1 or TRBD2 (5 bases each). Trimming shortened V by 0 bases and J by 8 bases, and 9 bases separated the two germline ends. The length of the CDR3 is 13 residues. Germline V gene sequence: CDR1 LGHNT, CDR2 FRNRAP. The CDR3 bases are TGTGCTAGTGGTTTGGTCTCCGGGGCTACGCAGTATTTT. Its protein product is CASGLVSGATQYF.

In its sample, this clonotype ranks as medium-sized. V gene TRBV29-1 combines with J gene TRBJ1-5; unclear D gene. The CDR3 extends over 13 amino acids. Germline V gene lookup returns CDR1 SQVTM and CDR2 ANQGSEA. The V end was cut by 4 bases, the J end by 0 bases, with 7 bases between. For the CDR3, the DNA is TGCAGCGTTGGGGGTTATAGCAATCAGCCCCAGCATTTT. It specifies CSVGGYSNQPQHF. Supplemented by reference TRBV29-1 and TRBJ1-5, the full variable domain reads SAVISQKPSRDICQRGTSLTIQCQVDSQVTMMFWYRQQPGQSLTLIATANQGSEATYESGFVIDKFPISRPNLTFSTLTVSNMSPEDSSIYLCSVGGYSNQPQHFGDGTRLSIL.

Within the sample, this clonotype is medium-sized. V gene TRBV25-1 combines with J gene TRBJ1-2; weak D call: TRBD1 (6 bases). V lost 3 bases, J lost 8 bases, and 16 bases lay in between. CDR1 and CDR2 (germline): MGHDK, SYGVNS. The CDR3 covers 14 residues. The CDR3 DNA reads as TGTGCCAGCAGTGAGGGGGCGCGAGTCAACGGCTACACCTTC. Its protein product is CASSEGARVNGYTF.

This clonotype was seen at least ten times. This chain joins TRBV20-1 and TRBJ2-3; TRBD2 matches at 7 bases. In germline, CDR1 is DFQATT, CDR2 SNEGSKA (reference sequence). CDR3 size: 13 residues. J gave up 7 bases and V 3 bases, and 7 bases lay outside the gene matches. This chain's CDR3 is CSARASGEYTQYF. The CDR3 DNA is TGCAGTGCTAGGGCTAGCGGTGAATATACGCAGTATTTT.

This clonotype was detected only a few times. The chain recombines TRBV3-1 with TRBJ2-7; 10 bases are shared with TRBD2. V was clipped by 4 bases and J by 0 bases; unmatched bases: 6. Looked up from germline, CDR1 is LGHDT and CDR2 is YNNKEL (reference sequence). CDR3 length: 16 residues. CDR3 sequence reads: CASSPGSGGGSYEQYV. Written as DNA, the CDR3 is TGTGCCAGCAGCCCAGGGAGCGGGGGGGGCTCCTACGAGCAGTACGTC.

This clonotype appeared many times. This rearrangement joins TRBV10-3 to TRBJ1-6, with 8 bases identical to TRBD1. CDR1 and CDR2 (germline): ENHRY, SYGVKD. The CDR3 sequence is 15 residues long. V shed 6 bases and J 9 bases; nucleotides not matched to a gene: 10. The CDR3 DNA is TGTGCCATCAGGGACCGGGACAGGTCTTCTTCACCCCTCCACTTT. This gives the protein CAIRDRDRSSSPLHF.

In its sample, this clonotype was seen many times. The chain joins TRBV5-1 to TRBJ2-1; the match to TRBD1 covers 8 bases. The J segment lost 3 bases and the V segment lost 5 bases, leaving 7 bases of the junction unmatched. CDR3 length: 15 amino acids. The germline gives CDR1 SGHRS, CDR2 YFSETQ. The CDR3 nucleotides read TGCGCCAGCAGTCGTGGACAGGGAGTCTACAATGAGCAGTTCTTC. Translation: CASSRGQGVYNEQFF.

Ten or more counts support this clonotype. This chain connects TRBV7-2 to TRBJ1-1; 7 bases match TRBD1. Germline V CDR1 and CDR2: SGHTA, FQGNSA. With V trimmed by 4 bases and J by 2 bases, 7 bases remained unmatched. The CDR3 runs 15 residues. The CDR3 loop is CASSSRQGGNTEAFF. CDR3 nucleotides: TGTGCCAGCAGCTCCCGACAGGGAGGAAACACTGAAGCTTTCTTT. Looking up the rest from reference TRBV7-2 and TRBJ1-1 gives the full variable domain: GAGVSQSPSNKVTEKGKDVELRCDPISGHTALYWYRQSLGQGLEFLIYFQGNSAPDKSGLPSDRFSAERTGGSVSTLTIQRTQQEDSAVYLCASSSRQGGNTEAFFGQGTRLTVV.

This clonotype has at least ten counts. CDR3 bases: TGTGCCAGCAGTCCTACAGGGGGCAGGAAGAATTCACCCCTCCACTTT. It codes for CASSPTGGRKNSPLHF. The J gene is TRBJ1-6, the V gene TRBV27; 9 nucleotides line up with TRBD1. With V trimmed by 5 bases and J by 7 bases, 9 bases remained unmatched. This CDR3 has 16 residues. Germline CDR1 and CDR2: MNHEY and SMNVEV (reference sequence).

This clonotype was detected many times. The chain carries TRBV7-2 and TRBJ2-3, with 7 nucleotides matching TRBD2. The length of the CDR3 is 17 residues. The V gene end was trimmed by 4 bases and the J gene end by 4 bases; junction bases not matched to a gene: 14. Germline-derived CDR1 and CDR2 are SGHTA and FQGNSA. CDR3 nucleotide sequence: TGTGCCAGCAGCTCCCGGACTAGTATCTCTGTCCCAGATACGCAGTATTTT. Protein product: CASSSRTSISVPDTQYF.

In this sample, this clonotype is medium-sized. The gene calls are TRBV7-9 and TRBJ2-7; D not resolved. Trimming took 10 bases from V and 2 from J, leaving 15 bases between them. Germline V gene sequence: CDR1 SEHNR, CDR2 FQNEAQ (reference sequence). This CDR3 spans 13 amino acids. The CDR3 loop is CATSRSETYEQYF. In nucleotides, the CDR3 is TGTGCCACCTCCCGCAGCGAGACCTACGAGCAGTACTTC.

By sample fraction, this clonotype is medium-sized. The genes are TRBV7-2 and TRBJ2-7; perhaps TRBD2 as D (6 bases). Germline values: CDR1 SGHTA, CDR2 FQGNSA. Between the trimmed V and J ends, which lost 1 base and 4 bases, there was a span of 14 bases. The CDR3 is 15 amino acids. The CDR3 DNA sequence: TGTGCCAGCAGCTTAGTCCCGGGAGACGAGTACGAGCAGTACTTC. Protein sequence: CASSLVPGDEYEQYF. Based on the CDR3 plus reference TRBV7-2 and TRBJ2-7, the full variable domain is GAGVSQSPSNKVTEKGKDVELRCDPISGHTALYWYRQSLGQGLEFLIYFQGNSAPDKSGLPSDRFSAERTGGSVSTLTIQRTQQEDSAVYLCASSLVPGDEYEQYFGPGTRLTVT.

By sample fraction, this clonotype is medium-sized. The V and J genes are TRBV5-6 and TRBJ2-4; possible D gene TRBD1, 6 bases. Trimming shortened V by 3 bases and J by 4 bases, and 8 bases separated the two germline ends. Germline V gene sequence: CDR1 SGHDT, CDR2 YYEEEE. The CDR3 runs 13 residues. CDR3 DNA: TGTGCCAGCAGCTGGGACATGAAAAACATTCAGTACTTC. Translation gives CASSWDMKNIQYF.

This clonotype was counted a few times. The chain carries TRBV10-2 and TRBJ2-4; D is undetermined. The CDR3 is 16 amino acids. V gave up 3 bases and J gave up 1 base, with 13 bases separating them. Looked up from germline, CDR1 is WSHSY and CDR2 is SAAADI. The CDR3 reads CASSEGGKNAKNIQYF. CDR3 coding DNA: TGCGCCAGCAGTGAAGGTGGGAAGAATGCCAAAAACATTCAGTACTTC.

This clonotype was picked up many times. This chain connects TRBV7-6 to TRBJ2-5; D is undetermined. With 2 bases removed from V and 2 bases from J, the gap between germline ends came to 0 bases. Per the germline V gene, CDR1 is SGHVS and CDR2 is FNYEAQ. CDR3 length equals 11 residues. CDR3 nucleotides: TGTGCCAGCAGCTTACAAGAGACCCAGTACTTC. Translating it yields CASSLQETQYF. Supplemented by reference TRBV7-6 and TRBJ2-5, the full variable domain reads GAGVSQSPRYKVTKRGQDVALRCDPISGHVSLYWYRQALGQGPEFLTYFNYEAQQDKSGLPNDRFSAERPEGSISTLTIQRTEQRDSAMYRCASSLQETQYFGPGTRLLVL.

This clonotype was counted at least ten times. The CDR3 DNA sequence: TGTGCCAGCTCACTCCTCCAGGGTGGCGTCGGGGCCAACGTCCTGACTTTC. Protein sequence: CASSLLQGGVGANVLTF. The chain uses TRBV18 and TRBJ2-6, with D maybe TRBD1 (5 bases). The length of the CDR3 is 17 residues. CDR1 and CDR2 from the germline V gene are KGHSH and LQKENI. Trimming removed 4 bases from V and 4 bases from J, with 17 bases in between.